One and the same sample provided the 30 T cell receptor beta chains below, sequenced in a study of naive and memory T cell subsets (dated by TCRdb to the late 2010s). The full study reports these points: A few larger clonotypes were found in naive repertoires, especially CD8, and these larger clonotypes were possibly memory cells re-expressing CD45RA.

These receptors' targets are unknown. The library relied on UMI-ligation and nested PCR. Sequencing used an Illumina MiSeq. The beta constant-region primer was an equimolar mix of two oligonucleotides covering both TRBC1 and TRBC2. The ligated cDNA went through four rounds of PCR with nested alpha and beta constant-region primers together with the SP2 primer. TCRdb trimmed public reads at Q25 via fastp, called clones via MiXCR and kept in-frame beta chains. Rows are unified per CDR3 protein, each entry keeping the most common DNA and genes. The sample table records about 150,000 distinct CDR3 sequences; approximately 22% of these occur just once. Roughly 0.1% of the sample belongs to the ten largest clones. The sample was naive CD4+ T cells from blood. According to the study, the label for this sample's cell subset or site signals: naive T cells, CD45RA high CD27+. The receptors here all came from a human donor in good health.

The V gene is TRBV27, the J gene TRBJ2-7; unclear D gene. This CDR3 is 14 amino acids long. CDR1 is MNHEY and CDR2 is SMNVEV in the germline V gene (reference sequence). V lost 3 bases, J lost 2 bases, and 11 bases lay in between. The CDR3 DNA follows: TGTGCCAGCAGTTTGGTGGTGAGGCCCTACGAGCAGTACTTC. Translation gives CASSLVVRPYEQYF.

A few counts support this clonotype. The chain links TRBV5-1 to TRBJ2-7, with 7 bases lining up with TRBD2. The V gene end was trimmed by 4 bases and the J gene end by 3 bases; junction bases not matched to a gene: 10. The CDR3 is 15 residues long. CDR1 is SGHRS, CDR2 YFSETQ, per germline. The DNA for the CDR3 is TGCGCCAGCAGCCATTCTGGGGGGGGATACTACGAGCAGTACTTC. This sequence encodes CASSHSGGGYYEQYF.

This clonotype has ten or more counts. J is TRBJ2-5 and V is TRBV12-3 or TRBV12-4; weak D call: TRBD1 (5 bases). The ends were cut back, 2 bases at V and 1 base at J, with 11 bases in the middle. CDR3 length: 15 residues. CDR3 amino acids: CASSLSRQLQETQYF. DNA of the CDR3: TGTGCCAGCAGTTTATCGAGACAGCTCCAAGAGACCCAGTACTTC.

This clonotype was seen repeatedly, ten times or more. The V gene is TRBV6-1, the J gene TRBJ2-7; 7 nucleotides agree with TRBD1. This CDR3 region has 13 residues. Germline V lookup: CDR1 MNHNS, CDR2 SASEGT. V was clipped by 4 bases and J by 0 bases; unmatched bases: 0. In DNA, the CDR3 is TGTGCCAGCAGTGGACAGGGCTCCTACGAGCAGTACTTC. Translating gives CASSGQGSYEQYF.

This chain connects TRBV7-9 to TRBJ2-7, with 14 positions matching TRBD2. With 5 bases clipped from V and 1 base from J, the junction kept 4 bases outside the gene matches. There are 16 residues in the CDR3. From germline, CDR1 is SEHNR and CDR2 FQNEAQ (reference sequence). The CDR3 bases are TGTGCCAGCAGCCATCGGACTAGCGGGAGGTCCTACGAGCAGTACTTC. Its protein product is CASSHRTSGRSYEQYF.

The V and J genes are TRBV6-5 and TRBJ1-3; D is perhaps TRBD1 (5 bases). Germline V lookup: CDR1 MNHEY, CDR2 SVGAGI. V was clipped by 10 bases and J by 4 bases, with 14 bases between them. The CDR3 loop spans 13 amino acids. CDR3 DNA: TGTGCCACCCGGCCGGGGCTCGGAAACACCATATATTTT. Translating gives CATRPGLGNTIYF.

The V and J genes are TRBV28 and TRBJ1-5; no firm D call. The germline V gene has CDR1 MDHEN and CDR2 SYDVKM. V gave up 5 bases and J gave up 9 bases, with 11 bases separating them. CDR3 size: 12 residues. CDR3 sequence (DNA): TGTGCCAGCAGTATCCGGTCCGGGCCCCAGCATTTT. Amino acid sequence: CASSIRSGPQHF.

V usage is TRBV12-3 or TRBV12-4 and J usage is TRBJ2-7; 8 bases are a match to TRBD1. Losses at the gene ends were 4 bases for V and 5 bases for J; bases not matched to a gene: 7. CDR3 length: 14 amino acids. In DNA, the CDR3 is TGTGCCAGCAGTTCAGGTCAGGGGGCCGACGAGCAGTACTTC. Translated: CASSSGQGADEQYF.

Here the CDR3 reads CASSPSRGNTGELFF. CDR3 bases: TGTGCCAGCAGCCCGTCCAGGGGAAACACCGGGGAGCTGTTTTTT. The chain couples TRBV12-3 or TRBV12-4 to TRBJ2-2; D is perhaps TRBD1 (6 bases). This CDR3 is 15 amino acids long. V lost 6 bases, J lost 2 bases, and 13 bases lay in between.

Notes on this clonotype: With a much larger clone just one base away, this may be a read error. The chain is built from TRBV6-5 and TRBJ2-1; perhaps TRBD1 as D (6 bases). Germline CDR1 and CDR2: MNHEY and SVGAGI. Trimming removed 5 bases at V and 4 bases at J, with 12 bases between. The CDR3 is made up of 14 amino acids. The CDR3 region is CASSTGTRYNEQFF. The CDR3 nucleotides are TGTGCCAGCAGTACCGGGACACGGTACAATGAGCAGTTCTTC.

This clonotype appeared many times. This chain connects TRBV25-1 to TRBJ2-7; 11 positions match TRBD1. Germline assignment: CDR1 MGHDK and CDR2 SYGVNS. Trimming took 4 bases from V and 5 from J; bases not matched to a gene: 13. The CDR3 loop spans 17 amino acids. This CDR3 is CASSVSPPGQGANEQYF. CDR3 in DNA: TGTGCCAGCAGTGTAAGCCCCCCCGGACAGGGGGCAAACGAGCAGTACTTC.

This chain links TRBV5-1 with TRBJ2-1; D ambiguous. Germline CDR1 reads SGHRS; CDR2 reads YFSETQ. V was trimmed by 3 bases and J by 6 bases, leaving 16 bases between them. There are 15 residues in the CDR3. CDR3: CASSYEPGSLNEQFF. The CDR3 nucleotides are TGCGCCAGCAGCTACGAGCCAGGAAGTCTCAATGAGCAGTTCTTC.

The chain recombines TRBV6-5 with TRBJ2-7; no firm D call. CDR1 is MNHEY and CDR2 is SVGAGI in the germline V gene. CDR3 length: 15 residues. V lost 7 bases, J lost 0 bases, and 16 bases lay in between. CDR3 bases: TGTGCCAGCACCACAACAACAAGGAGCTCCTACGAGCAGTACTTC. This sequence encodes CASTTTTRSSYEQYF.

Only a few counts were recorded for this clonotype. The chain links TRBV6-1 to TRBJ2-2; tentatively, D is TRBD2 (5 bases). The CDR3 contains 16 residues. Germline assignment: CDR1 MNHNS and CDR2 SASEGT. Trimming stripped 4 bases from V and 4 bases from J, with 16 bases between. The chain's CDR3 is CASSARSGASTGELFF. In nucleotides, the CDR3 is TGTGCCAGCAGTGCACGAAGCGGTGCAAGCACCGGGGAGCTGTTTTTT.

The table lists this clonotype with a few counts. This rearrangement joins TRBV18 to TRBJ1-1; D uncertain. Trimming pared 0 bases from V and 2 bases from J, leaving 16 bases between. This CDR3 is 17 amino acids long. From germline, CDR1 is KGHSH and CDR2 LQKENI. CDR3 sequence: CASSPPPGGSTNTEAFF. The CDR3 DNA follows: TGTGCCAGCTCACCACCTCCGGGAGGATCCACCAACACTGAAGCTTTCTTT.

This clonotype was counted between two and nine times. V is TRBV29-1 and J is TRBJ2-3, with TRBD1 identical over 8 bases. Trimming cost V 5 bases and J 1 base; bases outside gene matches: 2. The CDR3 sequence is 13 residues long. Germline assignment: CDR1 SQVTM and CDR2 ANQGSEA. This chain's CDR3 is CSVSRGRTDTQYF. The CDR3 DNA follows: TGCAGCGTTAGCAGGGGGCGCACAGATACGCAGTATTTT.

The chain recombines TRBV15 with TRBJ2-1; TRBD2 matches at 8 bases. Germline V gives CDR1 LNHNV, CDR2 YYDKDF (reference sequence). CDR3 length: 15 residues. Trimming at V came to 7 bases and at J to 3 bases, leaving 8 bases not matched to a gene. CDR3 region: CATIRGLADYNEQFF. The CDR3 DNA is TGTGCCACCATTCGCGGACTAGCTGACTACAATGAGCAGTTCTTC.

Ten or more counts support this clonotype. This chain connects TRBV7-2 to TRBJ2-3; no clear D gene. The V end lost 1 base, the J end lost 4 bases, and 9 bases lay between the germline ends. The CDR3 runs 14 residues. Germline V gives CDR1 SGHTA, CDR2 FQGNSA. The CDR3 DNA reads TGTGCCAGCAGCTTAGAGTCGTGGGCAGATACGCAGTATTTT. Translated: CASSLESWADTQYF.

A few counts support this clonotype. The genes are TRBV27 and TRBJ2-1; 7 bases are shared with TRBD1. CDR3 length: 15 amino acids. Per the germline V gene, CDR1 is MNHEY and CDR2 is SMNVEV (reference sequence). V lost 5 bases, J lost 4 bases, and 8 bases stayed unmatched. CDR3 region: CASSLHRGPYNEQFF. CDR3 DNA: TGTGCCAGCAGTCTTCACAGGGGCCCTTACAATGAGCAGTTCTTC.

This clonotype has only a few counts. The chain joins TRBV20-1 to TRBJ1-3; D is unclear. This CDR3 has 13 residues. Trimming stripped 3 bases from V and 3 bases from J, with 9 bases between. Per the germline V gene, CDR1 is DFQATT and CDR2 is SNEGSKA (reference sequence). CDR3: CSASNTGGNTIYF. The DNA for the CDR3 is TGCAGTGCTAGTAACACCGGTGGAAACACCATATATTTT.

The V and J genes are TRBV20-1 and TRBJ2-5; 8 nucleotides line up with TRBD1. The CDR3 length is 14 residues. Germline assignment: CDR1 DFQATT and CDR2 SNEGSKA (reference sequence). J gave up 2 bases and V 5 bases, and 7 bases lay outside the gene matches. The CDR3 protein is CSAAQGAIQETQYF. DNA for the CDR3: TGCAGTGCTGCCCAGGGGGCCATTCAAGAGACCCAGTACTTC.

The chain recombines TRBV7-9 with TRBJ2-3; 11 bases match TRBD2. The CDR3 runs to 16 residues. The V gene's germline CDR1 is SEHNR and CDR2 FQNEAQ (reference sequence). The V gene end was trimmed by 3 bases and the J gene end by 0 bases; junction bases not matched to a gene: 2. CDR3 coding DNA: TGTGCCAGCAGCTTTCTAGCGGGAGGAAGCACAGATACGCAGTATTTT. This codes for CASSFLAGGSTDTQYF.

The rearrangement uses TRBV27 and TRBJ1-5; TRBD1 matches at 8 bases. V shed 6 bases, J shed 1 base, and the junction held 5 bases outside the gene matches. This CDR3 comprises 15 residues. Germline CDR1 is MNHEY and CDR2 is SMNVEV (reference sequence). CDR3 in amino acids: CASRRTGRSNQPQHF. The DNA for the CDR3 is TGTGCCAGCAGGAGGACAGGGAGAAGCAATCAGCCCCAGCATTTT.

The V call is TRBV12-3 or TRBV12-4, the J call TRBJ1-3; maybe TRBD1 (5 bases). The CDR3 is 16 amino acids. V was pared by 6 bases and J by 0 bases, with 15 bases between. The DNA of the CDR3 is TGTGCCAGCAGCCTCGGGACGCCCGGCTCTGGAAACACCATATATTTT. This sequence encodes CASSLGTPGSGNTIYF.

CDR3 amino acids: CASTFYPGGHNEQFF. The CDR3 DNA reads TGTGCCAGCACGTTCTACCCGGGGGGGCACAATGAGCAGTTCTTC. This chain connects TRBV13 to TRBJ2-1; TRBD2 matches 8 bases. V shed 7 bases and J 5 bases; nucleotides not matched to a gene: 10. Looked up from germline, CDR1 is PRHDT and CDR2 is FYEKMQ (reference sequence). CDR3 length equals 15 residues. The full variable domain, in which reference TRBV13 and TRBJ2-1 provide the parts outside the CDR3, is AAGVIQSPRHLIKEKRETATLKCYPIPRHDTVYWYQQGPGQDPQFLISFYEKMQSDKGSIPDRFSAQQFSDYHSELNMSSLELGDSALYFCASTFYPGGHNEQFFGPGTRLTVL.

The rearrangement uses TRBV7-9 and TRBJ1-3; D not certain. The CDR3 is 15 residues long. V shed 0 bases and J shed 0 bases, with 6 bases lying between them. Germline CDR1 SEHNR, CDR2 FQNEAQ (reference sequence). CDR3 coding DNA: TGTGCCAGCAGCTTAGCTACGGCCTCTGGAAACACCATATATTTT. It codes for CASSLATASGNTIYF.

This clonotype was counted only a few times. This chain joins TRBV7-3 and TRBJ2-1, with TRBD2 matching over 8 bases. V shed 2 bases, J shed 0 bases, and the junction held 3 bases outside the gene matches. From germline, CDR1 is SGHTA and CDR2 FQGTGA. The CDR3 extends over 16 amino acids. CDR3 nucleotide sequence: TGTGCCAGCAGCTTATATAGCGGGAACTCCTACAATGAGCAGTTCTTC. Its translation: CASSLYSGNSYNEQFF.

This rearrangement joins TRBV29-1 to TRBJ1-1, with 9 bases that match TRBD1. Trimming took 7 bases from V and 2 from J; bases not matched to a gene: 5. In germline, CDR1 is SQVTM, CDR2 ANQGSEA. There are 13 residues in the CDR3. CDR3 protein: CSGRTGANTEAFF. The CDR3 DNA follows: TGCAGCGGAAGGACAGGGGCTAACACTGAAGCTTTCTTT.

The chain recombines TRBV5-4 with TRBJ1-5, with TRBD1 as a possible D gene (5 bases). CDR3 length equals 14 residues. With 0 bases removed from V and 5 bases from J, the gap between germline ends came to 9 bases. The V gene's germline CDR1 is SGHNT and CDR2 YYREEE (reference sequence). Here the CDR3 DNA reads TGTGCCAGCAGCTTGGAAGGGGAGGATCAGCCCCAGCATTTT. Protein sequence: CASSLEGEDQPQHF.

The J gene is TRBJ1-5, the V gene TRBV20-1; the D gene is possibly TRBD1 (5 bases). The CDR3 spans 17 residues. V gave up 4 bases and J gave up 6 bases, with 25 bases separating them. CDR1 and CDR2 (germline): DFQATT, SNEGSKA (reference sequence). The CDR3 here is CSAIPPRGEPVSQPQHF. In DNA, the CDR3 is TGCAGTGCTATCCCACCAAGAGGGGAGCCAGTAAGTCAGCCCCAGCATTTT.